The 24 T cell receptor beta chains below all came from one sample that was sequenced in a study of blood T cell repertoires in COVID-19. Profiled with immunoSEQ multiplex PCR; TCRdb holds only in-frame clones, not every one. The sample includes about 50,000 clones, approximately 78% of them seen just once. Sequenced: PBMCs or T cells enriched from blood (not recorded which). Source of these receptors: a woman between 50 and 59 years old with acute COVID-19.

J is TRBJ2-7 and V is TRBV11-2; 7 bases match TRBD1. This CDR3 spans 16 amino acids. CDR1 is SGHAT and CDR2 is FQNNGV in the germline V gene. V lost 4 bases and J lost 1; bases outside the gene matches: 10. The CDR3 protein is CASSSIRRDRSYEQYF. The CDR3 DNA is TGTGCCAGCAGCTCCATACGCCGGGACAGATCCTACGAGCAGTACTTC.

The chain combines TRBV3-1 (or the pseudogene TRBV3-2) with TRBJ1-3; D call uncertain. The length of the CDR3 is 12 residues. The V gene's germline CDR1 is LGHDT and CDR2 YNNKEL (reference sequence). V lost 5 bases and J 3 bases, leaving 5 bases between the germline ends. CDR3 DNA: TGTGCCAGCAGCTACTTTGGAAACACCATATATTTT. This encodes CASSYFGNTIYF.

V and J are TRBV19 and TRBJ1-3, with D perhaps TRBD1 (6 bases). Deletions cut 6 bases from V and 0 bases from J, with 15 bases between. Per the germline V gene, CDR1 is LNHDA and CDR2 is SQIVND (reference sequence). The CDR3 is 16 amino acids. The CDR3: CASSRGGYLSGNTIYF. The CDR3 coding sequence is TGTGCCAGTAGCAGAGGGGGTTACCTCTCTGGAAACACCATATATTTT.

J is TRBJ2-7 and V is TRBV27; 10 nucleotides line up with TRBD2. The V gene end was trimmed by 5 bases and the J gene end by 5 bases; junction bases not matched to a gene: 12. CDR1 and CDR2 (germline): MNHEY, SMNVEV (reference sequence). The CDR3 is 16 amino acids. CDR3 nucleotide sequence: TGTGCCAGCAGTCGCCAACAGCGGGGGGGGGCCGACGAGCAGTACTTC. It translates to CASSRQQRGGADEQYF.

J is TRBJ2-3 and V is TRBV19; TRBD2 aligns across 10 bases. This CDR3 region has 16 residues. Germline trimming cut 2 bases from V and 8 bases from J; bases unmatched to any gene: 10. Germline CDR1 LNHDA, CDR2 SQIVND (reference sequence). CDR3 loop: CASSIFLAGALGTQYF. CDR3 in DNA: TGTGCCAGTAGTATATTCCTAGCGGGGGCCCTCGGTACGCAGTATTTT. The full variable domain, completed using reference TRBV19 and TRBJ2-3, is DGGITQSPKYLFRKEGQNVTLSCEQNLNHDAMYWYRQDPGQGLRLIYYSQIVNDFQKGDIAEGYSVSREKKESFPLTVTSAQKNPTAFYLCASSIFLAGALGTQYFGPGTRLTVL.

DNA for the CDR3: TGTGCCAGCAGCTTAGCGCGTCCAGGGGTGGGTTCACCCCTCCACTTT. Its translation: CASSLARPGVGSPLHF. The J gene is TRBJ1-6, the V gene TRBV7-8; tentative D call: TRBD1 (6 bases). Trimming removed 0 bases at V and 9 bases at J, with 15 bases between. The CDR3 runs to 16 residues. Germline CDR1 and CDR2: SGHVS and FQNEAQ.

This clone was detected ten times or more. This chain joins TRBV5-6 and TRBJ1-5, with D possibly matching TRBD1 (5 bases). The CDR3 is 16 amino acids. V dropped 0 bases and J dropped 3 bases, with 13 bases sitting between them. Per the germline V gene, CDR1 is SGHDT and CDR2 is YYEEEE. The CDR3 loop is CASSLARGTLNQPQHF. The CDR3 DNA follows: TGTGCCAGCAGCTTGGCCCGGGGGACGCTCAATCAGCCCCAGCATTTT.

This sequence joins TRBV10-3 and TRBJ1-2; 7 nucleotides line up with TRBD1. The J segment lost 6 bases and the V segment lost 4 bases, leaving 8 bases of the junction unmatched. The CDR3 spans 14 residues. Per germline, CDR1 ENHRY and CDR2 SYGVKD. The DNA of the CDR3 is TGTGCCATCAGTGTTACGGGGGACAGAGATGGCTACACCTTC. Translation: CAISVTGDRDGYTF.

The chain carries TRBV19 and TRBJ1-2, with 7 bases matching TRBD1. The CDR3 is 15 residues long. Germline loops: CDR1 LNHDA, CDR2 SQIVND (reference sequence). Trimming cost V 4 bases and J 0 bases; bases outside gene matches: 5. CDR3 sequence (DNA): TGTGCCAGTAGTAAGGGGGCGACAGCTAACTATGGCTACACCTTC. Translating gives CASSKGATANYGYTF.

V usage is TRBV5-1 and J usage is TRBJ2-2; no clear D gene. V lost 4 bases, J lost 5 bases, and 9 bases lay in between. Germline CDR1 and CDR2: SGHRS and YFSETQ. The CDR3 contains 13 residues. Written as DNA, the CDR3 is TGCGCCAGCAGCCCTTCTATTACCGGGGAGCTGTTTTTT. Amino acid sequence: CASSPSITGELFF.

This chain uses TRBV7-3 with TRBJ1-4, with 9 nucleotides matching TRBD1. J was trimmed by 8 bases and V by 1 base; bases with no gene match: 5. The CDR3 loop spans 15 amino acids. The V gene's germline CDR1 is SGHTA and CDR2 FQGTGA. This chain's CDR3 is CASSLNGQGNEKLFF. In nucleotides, the CDR3 is TGTGCCAGCAGCTTAAATGGACAGGGGAACGAAAAACTGTTTTTT. Together with reference TRBV7-3 and TRBJ1-4, the CDR3 gives the full variable domain: GAGVSQTPSNKVTEKGKYVELRCDPISGHTALYWYRQSLGQGPEFLIYFQGTGAADDSGLPNDRFFAVRPEGSVSTLKIQRTERGDSAVYLCASSLNGQGNEKLFFGSGTQLSVL.

There are a few counts of this clone. The V call is TRBV3-1 (or the pseudogene TRBV3-2), the J call TRBJ2-2, with TRBD2 matching over 14 bases. CDR3 size: 16 residues. CDR1 is LGHDT, CDR2 YNNKEL, per germline (reference sequence). Trimming removed 5 bases from V and 7 bases from J; junction bases left unmatched: 6. The CDR3 nucleotides are TGTGCCAGCAGCACCCGACTAGCGGGGGGGCACGGGGAGCTGTTTTTT. Protein: CASSTRLAGGHGELFF.

In its sample, this clone was seen once. The CDR3 loop is CASSPGALRGNEQFF. Written as DNA, the CDR3 is TGTGCCAGCAGCCCAGGGGCTCTCCGGGGCAATGAGCAGTTCTTC. The chain couples TRBV11-3 to TRBJ2-1; D is possibly TRBD1 (6 bases). The CDR3 has 15 amino acids. Germline V gene data show CDR1 as SGHNT and CDR2 as YENEEA. V lost 5 bases and J 6 bases, leaving 17 bases between the germline ends.

The rearrangement links TRBV2 to TRBJ1-4; D unclear. CDR3 length: 13 amino acids. The germline gives CDR1 SNHLY, CDR2 FYNNEI. Trimming shortened V by 6 bases and J by 8 bases, and 13 bases separated the two germline ends. The CDR3, as DNA: TGTGCCAGCAGATTTTATGAGAGGGAAAAACTGTTTTTT. Protein sequence: CASRFYEREKLFF. Full variable domain (remainder filled in from reference TRBV2 and TRBJ1-4): EPEVTQTPSHQVTQMGQEVILRCVPISNHLYFYWYRQILGQKVEFLVSFYNNEISEKSEIFDDQFSVERPDGSNFTLKIRSTKLEDSAMYFCASRFYEREKLFFGSGTQLSVL.

The genes are TRBV28 and TRBJ2-7; TRBD2 is a possible D gene (5 bases). Trimming pared 5 bases from V and 2 bases from J, leaving 16 bases between. The length of the CDR3 is 15 residues. Germline V gene lookup returns CDR1 MDHEN and CDR2 SYDVKM. The chain's CDR3 is CASSPFRREAYEQYF. The CDR3 DNA follows: TGTGCCAGCAGTCCTTTCCGACGGGAAGCCTACGAGCAGTACTTC.

The V call is TRBV10-3, the J call TRBJ1-2; 8 bases match TRBD1. Germline CDR1 reads ENHRY; CDR2 reads SYGVKD. This CDR3 is built from 14 residues. V gave up 6 bases and J gave up 10 bases; unmatched junction bases: 13. CDR3 in amino acids: CAISQAGQAVFYTF. The CDR3 DNA reads as TGTGCCATCAGCCAAGCGGGACAGGCGGTGTTCTACACCTTC.

J is TRBJ2-2 and V is TRBV19, with 8 bases that match TRBD1. The CDR3 runs to 15 residues. Germline V gives CDR1 LNHDA, CDR2 SQIVND (reference sequence). With 5 bases clipped from V and 6 bases from J, the junction kept 8 bases outside the gene matches. CDR3 coding DNA: TGTGCCAGTAGTCGGACAGGGTCGGTGGCCGGGGAGCTGTTTTTT. Protein sequence: CASSRTGSVAGELFF.

This chain uses TRBV9 with TRBJ1-4; D gene ambiguous. CDR1 SGDLS and CDR2 YYNGEE come from the germline V gene. Trimming pared 0 bases from V and 0 bases from J, leaving 6 bases between. CDR3 length: 15 residues. The CDR3 protein is CASSVGVATNEKLFF. As DNA, the CDR3 is TGTGCCAGCAGCGTAGGAGTAGCAACTAATGAAAAACTGTTTTTT.

The chain combines TRBV4-1 with TRBJ1-2, with D possibly being TRBD1 (6 bases). V lost 1 base and J lost 4, with 10 bases in between. The CDR3 spans 14 residues. Germline values: CDR1 MGHRA, CDR2 YSYEKL. This chain's CDR3 is CASSQVGGGYGYTF. In nucleotides, the CDR3 is TGCGCCAGCAGCCAAGTGGGAGGGGGCTATGGCTACACCTTC.

The chain is built from TRBV19 and TRBJ2-6, with TRBD1 as a possible D gene (6 bases). Trimming cost V 2 bases and J 0 bases, with 11 bases left between them. Germline V lookup: CDR1 LNHDA, CDR2 SQIVND (reference sequence). There are 17 residues in the CDR3. The CDR3 sequence: CASSIHRVFSGANVLTF. For the CDR3, the DNA is TGTGCCAGTAGTATACACAGGGTGTTCTCTGGGGCCAACGTCCTGACTTTC.

V is TRBV7-9 and J is TRBJ2-1, with D possibly TRBD1 on 5 matching bases. The V gene lost 1 base and the J gene lost 6 bases, with 7 bases spanning the gap. This CDR3 region has 13 residues. The germline V gene has CDR1 SEHNR and CDR2 FQNEAQ (reference sequence). The CDR3 spells CASSLEQANEQFF. In DNA, the CDR3 is TGTGCCAGCAGCTTAGAACAGGCCAATGAGCAGTTCTTC.

In DNA form, the CDR3 reads TGTGCCAGTAGTATCAAGTCGGGAGATACGCAGTATTTT. Its translation is CASSIKSGDTQYF. This chain connects TRBV19 to TRBJ2-3; D not resolved. The CDR3 extends over 13 amino acids. The germline CDR1 and CDR2 sequences are LNHDA and SQIVND (reference sequence). V was cut by 3 bases and J by 5 bases, with 9 bases left in between.

The chain recombines TRBV2 with TRBJ1-5; 8 bases line up with TRBD1. Trimming took 5 bases from V and 6 from J; bases not matched to a gene: 6. The CDR3 extends over 14 amino acids. Germline assignment: CDR1 SNHLY and CDR2 FYNNEI. CDR3 residues: CASSISGGRQPQHF. The CDR3 DNA reads as TGTGCCAGCAGTATTTCAGGGGGCCGTCAGCCCCAGCATTTT.

V usage is TRBV19 and J usage is TRBJ1-4; no clear D. The germline V and J ends were trimmed by 5 bases and 8 bases, with 12 bases remaining between them. This CDR3 has 13 residues. Germline CDR1 LNHDA, CDR2 SQIVND (reference sequence). CDR3 coding DNA: TGTGCCAGTAGTCCCTCATCCGGGGAAAAACTGTTTTTT. The encoded protein is CASSPSSGEKLFF.